One and the same sample provided the 25 T cell receptor beta chains below, sequenced in a study of T cells in Graves' hyperthyroidism and ophthalmopathy. RNA transcripts were the template for amplifying TCR beta CDR3 regions. Primed by the HTBI set, a first-round RT-PCR was run on the TCR CDR3. MiXCR was run by TCRdb on the multiplex PCR reads, yielding one entry per CDR3 protein. The top ten hold roughly 16% of the sample, which has 350,000 or so distinct CDR3 sequences, 15% to 20% seen once. Sample: blood. The origin of the receptors is a woman aged 40 to 55 with Graves' ophthalmopathy.

This clonotype was seen many times. The V gene is TRBV27, the J gene TRBJ1-6; D unresolved. Looked up from germline, CDR1 is MNHEY and CDR2 is SMNVEV (reference sequence). The CDR3 sequence is 17 residues long. The V end was cut by 7 bases, the J end by 7 bases, with 23 bases between. CDR3 DNA sequence: TGTGCCAGCACCGGGGTCTTTTCGGGTCTCCTCAATTCACCCCTCCACTTT. This codes for CASTGVFSGLLNSPLHF.

The chain is built from TRBV4-1 and TRBJ2-7, with a weak D call TRBD1 (5 bases). The germline V and J ends were trimmed by 4 bases and 5 bases, with 15 bases remaining between them. This CDR3 is 14 amino acids long. Germline loops: CDR1 MGHRA, CDR2 YSYEKL. The CDR3 bases are TGCGCCAGCAGCCTCTTAGGGGTAGCCCACGAGCAGTACTTC. Protein product: CASSLLGVAHEQYF.

V usage is TRBV30 and J usage is TRBJ2-5, with 9 bases identical to TRBD1. Germline CDR1 reads GTSNPN; CDR2 reads SVGIG (reference sequence). V was clipped by 5 bases and J by 3 bases; unmatched bases: 4. This CDR3 spans 13 amino acids. The CDR3 bases are TGTGCCTGGGGACAGGGGAACGAAGAGACCCAGTACTTC. This gives the protein CAWGQGNEETQYF.

The table lists this clonotype with many counts. The chain carries TRBV27 and TRBJ2-6; D remains unclear. Germline CDR1 MNHEY, CDR2 SMNVEV (reference sequence). V shed 7 bases and J shed 2 bases, with 12 bases lying between them. This CDR3 comprises 15 residues. This CDR3 reads CASTAYMAGANVLTF. The DNA of the CDR3 is TGTGCCAGCACCGCCTACATGGCTGGGGCCAACGTCCTGACTTTC.

This clonotype was counted between two and nine times. The J gene is TRBJ1-1, the V gene TRBV29-1; possible D gene TRBD1, 5 bases. The V and J ends lost 1 base and 8 bases respectively, with 11 bases between them. In germline, CDR1 is SQVTM, CDR2 ANQGSEA. The CDR3 is 12 residues long. The CDR3 spells CSVEVPGGEAFF. The CDR3 DNA follows: TGCAGCGTTGAAGTCCCGGGGGGGGAAGCTTTCTTT.

This clonotype was counted many times. The rearrangement joins TRBV30 to TRBJ1-1, with a possible D match to TRBD1 (6 bases). Deletions cut 4 bases from V and 1 base from J, with 10 bases between. The germline V gene has CDR1 GTSNPN and CDR2 SVGIG (reference sequence). This CDR3 contains 13 residues. CDR3 DNA sequence: TGTGCCTGGACCAAGACAGGGAACACTGAAGCTTTCTTT. Its translation is CAWTKTGNTEAFF.

This chain joins TRBV4-2 and TRBJ2-7, with 7 positions matching TRBD1. This CDR3 has 17 amino acids. The V gene end was trimmed by 3 bases and the J gene end by 0 bases; junction bases not matched to a gene: 11. The germline gives CDR1 LGHNA, CDR2 YNFKEQ. This CDR3 is CASSQGGFRDSSYEQYF. Here the CDR3 DNA reads TGTGCCAGCAGCCAGGGCGGGTTCCGGGACAGCTCCTACGAGCAGTACTTC.

The sample holds many counts of this clonotype. The rearrangement links TRBV6-1 to TRBJ2-5, with 14 bases that match TRBD2. CDR3 length: 15 amino acids. V lost 6 bases to trimming and J lost 5 bases; unmatched junction nucleotides: 5. Germline assignment: CDR1 MNHNS and CDR2 SASEGT. CDR3 sequence: CASRRGLAGEETQYF. The CDR3 coding sequence is TGTGCCAGCAGGCGGGGACTAGCGGGAGAGGAGACCCAGTACTTC.

In this sample, this clonotype turned up many times. The V call is TRBV24-1, the J call TRBJ2-3; 15 positions agree with TRBD2. J lost 3 bases, V lost 2 bases, and 2 bases had no gene match. This CDR3 is built from 17 residues. Germline assignment: CDR1 KGHDR and CDR2 SFDVKD. CDR3 region: CATSDSGLAGGTDTQYF. The CDR3 DNA follows: TGTGCCACCAGTGATTCCGGACTAGCGGGAGGGACAGATACGCAGTATTTT.

This clonotype came up many times. This sequence joins TRBV27 and TRBJ2-2; 8 nucleotides match TRBD2. The CDR3 runs to 16 residues. Germline CDR1 and CDR2: MNHEY and SMNVEV (reference sequence). Trimming removed 2 bases from V and 4 bases from J; junction bases left unmatched: 6. DNA of the CDR3: TGTGCCAGCAGTTTAACAGCGGGAGATGGCACCGGGGAGCTGTTTTTT. This gives the protein CASSLTAGDGTGELFF.

This clonotype was seen a few times. A read error may be the cause here, since a much bigger clone is one base away. The chain combines TRBV7-9 with TRBJ1-2; D gene ambiguous. Germline loops: CDR1 SEHNR, CDR2 FQNEAQ (reference sequence). The CDR3 is made up of 15 amino acids. In nucleotides, the CDR3 is TGTGCCAGCAGCCCCATAACTCCAAATAACTATGGCTACATCTTC. Residues: CASSPITPNNYGYIF.

This clonotype came up many times. The CDR3 reads CACGRGDNQPQHF. In nucleotides, the CDR3 is TGTGCTTGTGGAAGGGGCGACAATCAGCCCCAGCATTTT. V and J are TRBV19 and TRBJ1-5; D might be TRBD1 (5 bases). CDR3 length equals 13 residues. Looked up from germline, CDR1 is LNHDA and CDR2 is SQIVND (reference sequence).

The table lists this clonotype with many counts. This sequence joins TRBV6-5 and TRBJ2-1, with TRBD2 as a possible D gene (5 bases). The CDR3 spans 15 residues. Germline V gene lookup returns CDR1 MNHEY and CDR2 SVGAGI. V shed 2 bases and J shed 5 bases, with 13 bases lying between them. DNA for the CDR3: TGTGCCAGCAGTTACGCCCAGCGGAACCACAATGAGCAGTTCTTC. This sequence encodes CASSYAQRNHNEQFF.

Many counts were recorded for this clonotype. CDR3 in amino acids: CASSLDSANTGELFF. Here the CDR3 DNA reads TGCGCCAGCAGCTTGGACAGCGCGAACACCGGGGAGCTGTTTTTT. The chain carries TRBV5-1 and TRBJ2-2; D is unresolved. The CDR3 loop spans 15 amino acids. Germline loops: CDR1 SGHRS, CDR2 YFSETQ. Trimming removed 0 bases at V and 0 bases at J, with 6 bases between.

This clonotype has a count of ten or more. The J gene is TRBJ2-2, the V gene TRBV11-2, with TRBD2 identical over 8 bases. The germline V gene has CDR1 SGHAT and CDR2 FQNNGV. The CDR3 contains 16 residues. The junction had 10 bases not matched to a gene; V was cut back by 5 bases and J by 5 bases. The CDR3 reads CASSSSGGMTTGELFF. The CDR3 region has the DNA TGTGCCAGCAGCAGCAGCGGGGGAATGACAACCGGGGAGCTGTTTTTT.

This clonotype was counted at least ten times. V is TRBV6-2 or TRBV6-3 and J is TRBJ1-4; D call uncertain. Trimming stripped 2 bases from V and 8 bases from J, with 15 bases between. The CDR3 covers 15 residues. Germline loops: CDR1 MNHEY, CDR2 SVGEGT. CDR3 sequence (DNA): TGTGCCAGCAGTTACCCGGACCAGCCGGAGGAAAAACTGTTTTTT. Amino acid sequence: CASSYPDQPEEKLFF.

This clonotype appeared many times. Given the absence of the conserved phenylalanine or tryptophan at the CDR3 end, a read error is likely. The chain links TRBV7-2 to TRBJ1-5; unclear D gene. This CDR3 region has 13 residues. CDR1 SGHTA and CDR2 FQGNSA come from the germline V gene. Trimming took off 1 base at V and 5 bases at J, with 6 bases between the two ends. The CDR3 loop is CASSLGTYQPQHS. Here the CDR3 DNA reads TGTGCCAGCAGCTTAGGGACCTATCAGCCCCAGCATTCT.

The chain links TRBV12-3 or TRBV12-4 to TRBJ2-5; the D gene could be TRBD1 or TRBD2 (5 bases each). Trimming took off 8 bases at V and 2 bases at J, with 15 bases between the two ends. The CDR3 spans 14 residues. This chain's CDR3 is CASHRDLPQETQYF. The CDR3 bases are TGTGCCAGCCACCGGGACCTCCCGCAAGAGACCCAGTACTTC.

The chain links TRBV7-6 to TRBJ1-1; tentatively, D is TRBD1 (6 bases). Trimming shortened V by 1 base and J by 7 bases, and 16 bases separated the two germline ends. CDR3 size: 15 residues. Germline-derived CDR1 and CDR2 are SGHVS and FNYEAQ. The chain's CDR3 is CASSLGPGTQNEAFF. The CDR3 DNA follows: TGTGCCAGCAGCTTAGGTCCCGGGACACAGAATGAAGCTTTCTTT.

This clonotype was counted ten times or more. V usage is TRBV6-5 and J usage is TRBJ1-3; D is perhaps TRBD1 (5 bases). The V gene's germline CDR1 is MNHEY and CDR2 SVGAGI. Trimming took off 6 bases at V and 3 bases at J, with 15 bases between the two ends. CDR3 length: 15 residues. The CDR3 here is CASRTTAGVGNTIYF. The CDR3 DNA sequence: TGTGCCAGCAGAACGACGGCGGGGGTTGGAAACACCATATATTTT.

This clonotype was seen at least ten times. This chain uses TRBV28 with TRBJ2-7; D is perhaps TRBD1 or TRBD2 (5 bases each). Trimming removed 6 bases from V and 3 bases from J, with 15 bases in between. Germline CDR1 and CDR2: MDHEN and SYDVKM. The CDR3 is 14 amino acids. CDR3: CASRGSGLGYEQYF. CDR3 DNA sequence: TGTGCCAGCAGGGGGTCGGGGCTGGGCTACGAGCAGTACTTC.

This clonotype was recorded many times. V is TRBV11-2 and J is TRBJ1-1, with TRBD1 as a possible D gene (6 bases). There are 14 residues in the CDR3. The germline CDR1 and CDR2 sequences are SGHAT and FQNNGV. Trimming pared 10 bases from V and 3 bases from J, leaving 18 bases between. Here the CDR3 DNA reads TGTGCCACCCCCGGGGGCGCCTTGCACACTGAAGCTTTCTTT. This encodes CATPGGALHTEAFF.

This clonotype was counted at least ten times. V usage is TRBV24-1 and J usage is TRBJ2-2, with 7 bases aligning to TRBD2. V lost 1 base, J lost 4 bases, and 5 bases stayed unmatched. Germline V gene data show CDR1 as KGHDR and CDR2 as SFDVKD. The CDR3 consists of 16 residues. CDR3 nucleotides: TGTGCCACCAGTGATTTAGGGAGGGTTCCCACCGGGGAGCTGTTTTTT. Translation: CATSDLGRVPTGELFF.

Many counts were recorded for this clonotype. This chain uses TRBV27 with TRBJ1-2; D unresolved. The CDR3 loop spans 13 amino acids. Between the trimmed V and J ends, which lost 7 bases and 5 bases, there was a span of 14 bases. Germline assignment: CDR1 MNHEY and CDR2 SMNVEV (reference sequence). CDR3 loop: CASKGRDLYGYTF. The CDR3 nucleotides read TGTGCCAGCAAAGGCAGAGATCTGTATGGCTACACCTTC.

This clonotype was found many times. This rearrangement joins TRBV30 to TRBJ2-4; D perhaps matches TRBD1 (5 bases). Per germline, CDR1 GTSNPN and CDR2 SVGIG (reference sequence). CDR3 length equals 11 residues. Trimming removed 2 bases at V and 7 bases at J, with 6 bases between. CDR3 residues: CAWSSGNIQYF. Written as DNA, the CDR3 is TGTGCCTGGAGTTCAGGGAACATTCAGTACTTC.